This T cell receptor beta chain was identified in a study of T cells in localized non-small cell lung cancer. Study results and caveats: The highest T cell clonality was in uninvolved adjacent lung, above tumor.

V was pared by 5 bases and J by 4 bases, with 6 bases of the junction left unmatched. CDR1 is SGHNT, CDR2 YENEEA, per germline. The CDR3 spans 15 residues. This clone occurred once. Its antigen is unidentified. Clones were sequenced by immunoSEQ multiplex PCR, and TCRdb holds only the in-frame ones, with some missing. The sample contains 65,000 to 80,000 clones, around 84% of which appear only once. This clonotype originated in a female donor at least 60 years old with stage I lung adenocarcinoma. The chain carries TRBV11-3 and TRBJ1-3, with 9 bases identical to TRBD1. This specimen was peripheral blood, taken before any cancer treatment. The CDR3 region has the DNA TGTGCCAGCAGCCCGGGACAGGGAGGCGGAAACACCATATATTTT. This gives the protein CASSPGQGGGNTIYF.